This entry features one TCR beta chain sequence. Its antigen is undetermined. The use of a sample-barcoded 5' primer and a J-beta primer mix characterized a second PCR of 7 to 11 cycles. Using its own MiXCR run on the 5' RACE reads, TCRdb lists one record per CDR3 protein. The table includes roughly 1.9 million distinct CDR3 sequences, about two fifths detected once. Trimming left V 3 bases short and J 0 bases short, with 8 bases between. CDR1 and CDR2 from the germline V gene are KGHDR and SFDVKD. The CDR3 has 14 residues. This sample was included in a study of blood T cells in healthy people across ages. Study-level results: Getting older went along with TCR beta diversity per million T cells dropping roughly linearly.

This clonotype was obtained from a human donor in good health. This chain joins TRBV24-1 and TRBJ2-7; D may be TRBD2 (5 bases). Specimen: blood. The CDR3 DNA follows: TGTGCCACCAGTGATCCCGGGGACTCCTACGAGCAGTACTTC. Amino acids: CATSDPGDSYEQYF.